This T cell receptor (beta chain) was sequenced during a study of T cell repertoires in ileal Crohn's disease. Background on the study: At surgery, under 40% of patients smoked, with median disease duration roughly 7.2 years. Study results and limitations: Every patient over 26.8% clonality showed endoscopic recurrence. High-frequency clones were more common in sorted CD8 than CD4 cells.

About 490 nanograms of biopsy DNA per sample underwent TCRB immunosequencing. Produced via immunoSEQ multiplex PCR; TCRdb's table is partial and in-frame only. Of some 1,200 clones listed, 90% to 95% are singletons. Note on this clone: Its antigen is unknown.

J gave up 6 bases and V 0 bases, and 9 bases lay outside the gene matches. There are 16 residues in the CDR3. Germline V gives CDR1 LNHDA, CDR2 SQIVND (reference sequence). The sample consisted of ileal tissue. The receptor comes from an adult with Crohn's disease. The gene calls are TRBV19 and TRBJ2-7, with 9 bases matching TRBD1. CDR3 loop: CASSIDSRTGVGEQYF. As DNA, the CDR3 is TGTGCCAGTAGTATAGATTCCCGGACAGGGGTAGGCGAGCAGTACTTC.